Listed below are T cell receptor beta chains from one sample, sequenced in a study of OX40 agonist ivuxolimab in advanced cancers. Clones were sequenced by immunoSEQ multiplex PCR, and TCRdb holds only the in-frame ones, with some missing. In the table there are 44,000 or so clones, 79% of which are singletons. The sample was CD4+ or CD8+ T cells sorted from blood, taken in a trial of the OX40 agonist ivuxolimab. These receptor sequences come from an adult with an advanced solid tumor such as melanoma, head and neck, liver or kidney cancer. Both conserved end residues are part of each CDR3. A D gene is named only where the DNA matches it firmly. Rows give clone size only sometimes, using once, few, many, or a class for an expanded clone.

j_call,clone_size,d_call,v_call,cdr3_aa,cdr3_nt
TRBJ2-7,-,TRBD2,TRBV28,CASSSTPGGGLSEQYF,TGTGCCAGCAGTTCCACTCCGGGGGGGGGTTTATCCGAGCAGTACTTC
TRBJ2-7,-,-,TRBV11-2,CASSLDLPNEQYF,TGTGCCAGCAGCTTAGATCTACCTAACGAGCAGTACTTC
TRBJ1-5,-,-,TRBV6-5,CASSYGAGNNQPQHF,TGTGCCAGCAGTTACGGGGCAGGGAACAATCAGCCCCAGCATTTT
TRBJ1-1,-,TRBD1,TRBV7-2,CASSLRGGQGFSVNTEAFF,TGTGCCAGCAGCCTGAGGGGAGGACAGGGGTTCAGCGTGAACACTGAAGCTTTCTTT
TRBJ1-5,-,-,TRBV29-1,CSVGGYSNQPQHF,TGCAGCGTTGGAGGATATAGCAATCAGCCCCAGCATTTT
TRBJ2-1,-,-,TRBV6-6,CASSYREYNEQFF,TGTGCCAGCAGTTACCGGGAGTACAATGAGCAGTTCTTC
TRBJ2-7,once,-,TRBV12-5,CASGLTGSYEQHF,TGTGCTAGTGGTTTGACAGGATCCTACGAGCAGCACTTC
TRBJ2-5,-,TRBD1,TRBV2,CASSEETGWPETQYF,TGTGCCAGCAGTGAAGAGACAGGGTGGCCGGAGACCCAGTACTTC
TRBJ2-1,few,-,TRBV10-3,CAIKRTENEQFF,TGTGCCATCAAGAGGACAGAAAATGAGCAGTTCTTC
TRBJ2-4,few,-,TRBV27,CASSLSSASKNIQYF,TGTGCCAGCAGTCTATCTAGCGCCTCCAAAAACATTCAGTACTTC
TRBJ2-2,-,TRBD2,TRBV15,CATSRRGGVTGELFF,TGTGCCACCTCCAGGCGGGGGGGAGTCACCGGGGAGCTGTTTTTT
TRBJ2-7,-,TRBD2,TRBV18,CASSPGAGFYEQYF,TGTGCCAGCTCACCGGGAGCGGGATTTTACGAGCAGTACTTC
TRBJ2-7,-,TRBD1,TRBV7-2,CASSLGYPGTGGFYEQYF,TGTGCCAGCAGCTTAGGTTACCCCGGGACAGGGGGCTTCTACGAGCAGTACTTC
TRBJ2-7,-,TRBD1,TRBV6-6,CASRRTGGDYEQYF,TGTGCCAGCAGACGGACAGGGGGGGACTACGAGCAGTACTTC
TRBJ2-6,-,TRBD2,TRBV5-1,CASSATSGGFSGANVLTF,TGCGCCAGCAGCGCTACTAGCGGGGGTTTCTCTGGGGCCAACGTCCTGACTTTC
TRBJ1-1,-,-,TRBV19,CASGDRSSKTEAFF,TGTGCCAGTGGAGACAGGTCGAGTAAAACTGAAGCTTTCTTT
TRBJ1-4,few,TRBD1,TRBV7-8,CASSPGRGQGEKLFF,TGTGCCAGCAGCCCCGGGAGGGGGCAGGGGGAAAAACTGTTTTTT
TRBJ2-2,-,-,TRBV7-2,CASRPNQGTGELFF,TGTGCCAGCAGGCCAAATCAGGGGACCGGGGAGCTGTTTTTT
TRBJ2-1,-,TRBD2,TRBV7-3,CASSQEAGSTFNEQFF,TGTGCCAGCAGCCAGGAAGCGGGATCGACCTTCAATGAGCAGTTCTTC
TRBJ1-2,-,-,TRBV7-2,CASSPRGEGVQRGYTF,TGTGCCAGCAGCCCACGGGGTGAGGGCGTGCAGCGTGGCTACACCTTC
TRBJ1-6,-,-,TRBV2,CASAPQGRNSPLHF,TGTGCCAGCGCCCCTCAGGGGAGAAATTCACCCCTCCACTTT
TRBJ1-1,-,-,TRBV30,CAWSGRTEAFF,TGTGCCTGGAGTGGGCGGACTGAAGCTTTCTTT
TRBJ1-2,-,-,TRBV18,CASSPPTGRDYGYTF,TGTGCCAGCTCACCACCAACAGGTAGAGACTATGGCTACACCTTC
TRBJ1-2,-,-,TRBV4-3,CASSQDRGPWGYTF,TGCGCCAGCAGCCAAGACAGGGGCCCTTGGGGCTACACCTTC
TRBJ1-6,once,TRBD1,TRBV6-6,CASSITTGVAPLHF,TGTGCCAGCAGCATAACGACAGGGGTGGCACCCCTCCACTTT
TRBJ2-3,-,-,TRBV11-3,CASSSGRGGGSSQYF,TGTGCCAGCAGCTCCGGCCGGGGAGGGGGGTCGTCGCAGTATTTT
TRBJ2-3,few,-,TRBV6-1,CASRGGYSTDTQYF,TGTGCCAGCAGAGGGGGTTACTCCACAGATACGCAGTATTTT
TRBJ2-3,-,TRBD2,TRBV5-1,CASSYQSGGGSTDTQYF,TGCGCCAGCAGCTACCAGTCGGGCGGGGGAAGCACAGATACGCAGTATTTT
TRBJ1-4,-,-,TRBV7-4,CASSLVGGSNEKLFF,TGTGCCAGCAGCTTAGTCGGGGGTTCTAATGAAAAACTGTTTTTT
TRBJ2-4,few,-,TRBV19,CASSIDPRGVGRNIQYF,TGTGCCAGTAGTATAGATCCCCGGGGTGTGGGCCGGAACATTCAGTACTTC
TRBJ2-7,-,TRBD1,TRBV5-1,CASGAGGSYEQYF,TGCGCCAGCGGGGCAGGGGGCTCCTACGAGCAGTACTTC
TRBJ1-2,-,-,TRBV7-2,CASSLATRGYGYTF,TGTGCCAGCAGCTTAGCGACGAGAGGCTATGGCTACACCTTC
TRBJ2-7,-,-,TRBV5-8,CASLTPHEQYF,TGTGCCAGCCTCACCCCCCACGAGCAGTACTTC
TRBJ2-5,-,-,TRBV27,CASSPQRGWVETQYF,TGTGCCAGCAGCCCCCAACGGGGGTGGGTAGAGACCCAGTACTTC
TRBJ2-1,-,-,TRBV19,CASRWGGTSPGEQFF,TGTGCCAGTAGATGGGGCGGGACCTCTCCGGGGGAGCAGTTCTTC
TRBJ2-7,-,-,TRBV7-7,CASSAVLAHEQYF,TGTGCTAGCAGCGCTGTGCTAGCACACGAGCAGTACTTC
TRBJ1-5,few,-,TRBV6-6,CASTAGNSNQPQHF,TGTGCCAGCACGGCGGGTAATAGCAATCAGCCCCAGCATTTT
TRBJ1-2,-,-,TRBV5-6,CASSRLTDNYGYTF,TGTGCCAGCAGCCGCCTGACAGATAACTATGGCTACACCTTC
TRBJ1-6,-,-,TRBV6-5,CASSYSGVNSPLHF,TGTGCCAGCAGTTACTCGGGGGTTAATTCACCCCTCCACTTT
TRBJ2-1,-,TRBD2,TRBV11-3,CASSPGTSSYNEQFF,TGTGCCAGCAGCCCAGGGACTAGCTCATACAATGAGCAGTTCTTC
TRBJ2-2,-,TRBD1,TRBV4-3,CASSVRTGVTNTGELFF,TGCGCCAGCAGCGTTCGAACAGGGGTAACGAACACCGGGGAGCTGTTTTTT
TRBJ2-5,-,-,TRBV19,CASSIHSLGTQETQYF,TGTGCCAGTAGTATCCACTCCCTAGGGACCCAAGAGACCCAGTACTTC
TRBJ1-6,-,-,TRBV11-1,CASSSDDRSGPLHF,TGTGCCAGCAGCTCAGACGACAGGTCAGGTCCCCTCCACTTT
TRBJ2-2,-,-,TRBV19,CASSIPPGELFF,TGTGCCAGTAGTATCCCCCCCGGGGAGCTGTTTTTT
TRBJ2-3,-,-,TRBV18,CASSQPPGTIRADTQYF,TGTGCCAGCTCACAACCTCCCGGGACCATACGGGCAGATACGCAGTATTTT
TRBJ1-2,-,TRBD1,TRBV5-1,CASSLTGGRSDYGYTF,TGCGCCAGCAGCTTAACAGGGGGAAGGAGCGACTATGGCTACACCTTC
TRBJ1-4,-,-,TRBV6-5,CASRTRQTTNEKLFF,TGTGCCAGCAGGACCCGACAGACAACTAATGAAAAACTGTTTTTT
TRBJ2-7,-,-,TRBV29-1,CSVDLGTRTREQYF,TGCAGCGTTGATTTGGGGACCAGGACCCGAGAGCAGTACTTC
TRBJ2-1,-,-,TRBV7-3,CASSPPGSYNEQFF,TGTGCCAGCAGCCCCCCCGGCAGCTACAATGAGCAGTTCTTC
TRBJ2-2,-,TRBD1,TRBV18,CASSLGTANTGELFF,TGTGCCAGCTCACTCGGGACAGCGAACACCGGGGAGCTGTTTTTT